The sequence of this T cell receptor (beta chain) was determined in a study of blood T cell repertoires in COVID-19. Study as a whole: The United States, Italy and Spain were the sources of the acute and convalescent COVID-19 samples. Sample material is recorded as cDNA or gDNA derived from T cells, B-cell-depleted T cells, or PBMCs.

How the authors handled the data: Reference gene primer amplification yielded estimated nucleated cell counts. Data came from immunoSEQ multiplex PCR; TCRdb stores just in-frame clones and leaves some out. Clonal size and the V and J genes are those of that table, whereas D and trimming came from the DNA. The data show around 250,000 clones, about 86% seen once. The sequence was collected from a man aged 18 to 29 with active or convalescent COVID-19. Material for sequencing was peripheral blood.

This chain's CDR3 is CAWSIGSGANVLTF. CDR3 sequence (DNA): TGTGCCTGGAGTATCGGCTCTGGGGCCAACGTCCTGACTTTC. The chain has TRBV30 and TRBJ2-6; D not certain. V lost 2 bases and J 0 bases, leaving 5 bases between the germline ends. The CDR3 totals 14 residues. CDR1 is GTSNPN, CDR2 SVGIG, per germline (reference sequence). The full variable domain, its missing parts supplied by reference TRBV30 and TRBJ2-6, is SQTIHQWPATLVQPVGSPLSLECTVEGTSNPNLYWYRQAAGRGLQLLFYSVGIGQISSEVPQNLSASRPQDRQFILSSKKLLLSDSGFYLCAWSIGSGANVLTFGAGSRLTVL.